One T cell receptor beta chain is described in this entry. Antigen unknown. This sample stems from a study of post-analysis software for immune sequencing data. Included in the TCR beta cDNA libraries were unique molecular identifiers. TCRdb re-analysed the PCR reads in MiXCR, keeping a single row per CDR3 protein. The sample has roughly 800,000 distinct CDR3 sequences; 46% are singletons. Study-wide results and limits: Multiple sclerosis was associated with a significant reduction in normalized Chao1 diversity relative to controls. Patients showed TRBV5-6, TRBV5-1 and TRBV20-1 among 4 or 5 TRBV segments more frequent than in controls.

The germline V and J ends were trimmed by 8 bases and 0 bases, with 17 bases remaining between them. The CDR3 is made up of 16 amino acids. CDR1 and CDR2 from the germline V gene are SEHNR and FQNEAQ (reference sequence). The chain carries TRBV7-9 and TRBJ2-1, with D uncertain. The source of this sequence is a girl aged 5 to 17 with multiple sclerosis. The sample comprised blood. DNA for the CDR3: TGTGCCAGCCCCGCCCCCTATAATAGCTCCTACAATGAGCAGTTCTTC. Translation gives CASPAPYNSSYNEQFF.